Following are 10 T cell receptor beta chains from one sample sequenced in a study of OX40 agonist ivuxolimab in advanced cancers. Profiling relied on immunoSEQ multiplex PCR, and the TCRdb table lists in-frame clones only, not all of them. The sample includes 32,000 or so clones, about four fifths of them seen just once. The sample in question was CD4+ or CD8+ T cells sorted from blood, obtained in a trial of the OX40 agonist ivuxolimab. The receptors shown here come from an adult with an advanced solid tumor such as melanoma, head and neck, liver or kidney cancer.

The rearrangement links TRBV6-1 to TRBJ2-1, with 13 positions matching TRBD2. The J segment lost 6 bases and the V segment lost 6 bases, leaving 5 bases of the junction unmatched. The CDR3 loop spans 15 amino acids. Germline CDR1 and CDR2: MNHNS and SASEGT. CDR3: CASRLTSGGANEQFF. CDR3 sequence (DNA): TGTGCCAGCAGACTTACTAGCGGGGGGGCCAATGAGCAGTTCTTC.

The rearrangement uses TRBV10-3 and TRBJ2-1, with TRBD2 matching 7 bases. This CDR3 region has 15 residues. Germline V gene lookup returns CDR1 ENHRY and CDR2 SYGVKD. V trimming: 7 bases; J trimming: 4 bases; junction bases outside the gene matches: 10. The CDR3 region is CAIKGGGSRYNEQFF. In DNA, the CDR3 is TGTGCCATCAAGGGCGGCGGGAGTAGGTACAATGAGCAGTTCTTC.

The chain recombines TRBV19 with TRBJ1-2, with TRBD1 as a possible D gene (5 bases). The CDR3 length is 14 residues. In germline, CDR1 is LNHDA, CDR2 SQIVND (reference sequence). V lost 3 bases and J lost 5, with 13 bases in between. The CDR3 coding sequence is TGTGCCAGTAGTATGGAGGGACGTCTTTATGGCTACACCTTC. Translating gives CASSMEGRLYGYTF.

The chain has TRBV27 and TRBJ2-6; possibly TRBD1 for D (6 bases). The V gene lost 0 bases and the J gene lost 0 bases, with 12 bases spanning the gap. The CDR3 covers 18 residues. In germline, CDR1 is MNHEY, CDR2 SMNVEV (reference sequence). CDR3 in DNA: TGTGCCAGCAGTTTATCGGACCCCAGGGGCTCTGGGGCCAACGTCCTGACTTTC. Translated: CASSLSDPRGSGANVLTF.

This clone appeared a single time. The rearrangement links TRBV10-3 to TRBJ2-1; 7 bases fit TRBD1. Trimming at V came to 6 bases and at J to 5 bases, leaving 10 bases not matched to a gene. CDR3 length: 15 amino acids. The V gene's germline CDR1 is ENHRY and CDR2 SYGVKD. The CDR3 loop is CAISTRDSVDNEQFF. As DNA, the CDR3 is TGTGCCATCAGCACCCGGGACAGCGTTGACAATGAGCAGTTCTTC.

This clone was detected once. The gene calls are TRBV13 and TRBJ1-5; D remains ambiguous. Trimming left V 4 bases short and J 5 bases short, with 9 bases between. The germline gives CDR1 PRHDT, CDR2 FYEKMQ (reference sequence). CDR3 length equals 13 residues. CDR3 in amino acids: CASSSRTHQPQHF. The CDR3 nucleotides read TGTGCCAGCAGCTCAAGGACCCATCAGCCCCAGCATTTT.

The rearrangement uses TRBV27 and TRBJ2-7; TRBD2 is a possible D gene (6 bases). CDR1 is MNHEY and CDR2 is SMNVEV in the germline V gene (reference sequence). This CDR3 has 15 amino acids. V lost 5 bases, J lost 2 bases, and 16 bases lay in between. CDR3: CASSPSGRTPYEQYF. The CDR3 nucleotides read TGTGCCAGCAGTCCCTCGGGGAGGACCCCCTACGAGCAGTACTTC.

The chain combines TRBV5-1 with TRBJ1-1, with D perhaps TRBD1 (6 bases). The germline V gene has CDR1 SGHRS and CDR2 YFSETQ. The CDR3 extends over 15 amino acids. Trimming cost V 4 bases and J 6 bases, with 19 bases left between them. The CDR3 bases are TGCGCCAGCAGCGGGATACAGGGTGGAGGGGCTGAAGCTTTCTTT. It encodes CASSGIQGGGAEAFF.

The rearrangement links TRBV11-2 to TRBJ1-6; the match to TRBD1 covers 8 bases. Trimming cost V 3 bases and J 6 bases; bases outside gene matches: 4. The CDR3 runs 15 residues. Germline V lookup: CDR1 SGHAT, CDR2 FQNNGV. Here the CDR3 reads CASSFGTGGNSPLHF. The CDR3 DNA reads as TGTGCCAGCAGCTTCGGGACAGGAGGTAATTCACCCCTCCACTTT.

J is TRBJ2-3 and V is TRBV28; D uncertain. Deletions cut 4 bases from V and 1 base from J, with 9 bases between. The CDR3 has 14 residues. CDR1 is MDHEN, CDR2 SYDVKM, per germline. This CDR3 is CASSSPGRTDTQYF. The CDR3 DNA is TGTGCCAGCAGTTCCCCCGGACGCACAGATACGCAGTATTTT.